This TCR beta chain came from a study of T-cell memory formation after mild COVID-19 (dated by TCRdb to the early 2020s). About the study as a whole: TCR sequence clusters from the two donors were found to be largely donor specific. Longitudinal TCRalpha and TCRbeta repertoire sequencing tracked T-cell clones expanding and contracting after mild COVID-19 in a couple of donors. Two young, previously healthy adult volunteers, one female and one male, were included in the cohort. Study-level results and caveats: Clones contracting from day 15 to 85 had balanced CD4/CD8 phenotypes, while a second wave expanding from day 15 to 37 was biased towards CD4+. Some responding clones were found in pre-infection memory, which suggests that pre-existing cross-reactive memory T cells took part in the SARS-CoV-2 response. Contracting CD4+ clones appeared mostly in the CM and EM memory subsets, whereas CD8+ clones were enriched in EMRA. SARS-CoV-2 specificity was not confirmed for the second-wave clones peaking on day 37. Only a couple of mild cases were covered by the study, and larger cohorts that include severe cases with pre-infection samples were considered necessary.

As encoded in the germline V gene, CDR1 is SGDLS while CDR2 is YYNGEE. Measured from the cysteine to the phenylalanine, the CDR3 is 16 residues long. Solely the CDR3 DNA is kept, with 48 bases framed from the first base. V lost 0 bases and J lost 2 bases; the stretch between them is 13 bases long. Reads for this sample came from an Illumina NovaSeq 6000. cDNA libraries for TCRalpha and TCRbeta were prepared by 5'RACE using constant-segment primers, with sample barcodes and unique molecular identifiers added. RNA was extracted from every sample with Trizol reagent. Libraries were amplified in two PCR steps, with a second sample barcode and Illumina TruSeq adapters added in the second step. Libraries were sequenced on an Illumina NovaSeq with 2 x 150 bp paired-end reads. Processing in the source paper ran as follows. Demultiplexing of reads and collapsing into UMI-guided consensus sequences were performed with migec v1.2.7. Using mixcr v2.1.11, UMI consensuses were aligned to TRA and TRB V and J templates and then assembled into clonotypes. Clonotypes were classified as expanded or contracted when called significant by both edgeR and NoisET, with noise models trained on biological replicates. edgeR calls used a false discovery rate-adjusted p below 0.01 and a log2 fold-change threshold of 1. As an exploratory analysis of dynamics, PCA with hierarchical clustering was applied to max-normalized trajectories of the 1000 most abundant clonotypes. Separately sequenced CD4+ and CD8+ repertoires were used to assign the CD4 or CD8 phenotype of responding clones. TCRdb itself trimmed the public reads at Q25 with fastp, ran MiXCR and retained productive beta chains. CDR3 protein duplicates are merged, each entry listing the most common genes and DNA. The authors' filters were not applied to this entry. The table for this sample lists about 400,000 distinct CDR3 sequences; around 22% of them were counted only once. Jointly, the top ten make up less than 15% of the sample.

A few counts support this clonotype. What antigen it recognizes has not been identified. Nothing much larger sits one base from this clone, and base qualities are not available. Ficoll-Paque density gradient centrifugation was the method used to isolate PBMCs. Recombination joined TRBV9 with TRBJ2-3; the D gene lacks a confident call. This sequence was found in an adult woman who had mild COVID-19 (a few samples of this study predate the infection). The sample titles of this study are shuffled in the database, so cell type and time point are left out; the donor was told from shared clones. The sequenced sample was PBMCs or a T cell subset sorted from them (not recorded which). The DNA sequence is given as TGTGCCAGCAGCGTAGACGGGCGGTCTTCCACAGATACGCAGTATTTT. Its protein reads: CASSVDGRSSTDTQYF. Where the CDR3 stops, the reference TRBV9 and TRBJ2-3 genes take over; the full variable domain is DSGVTQTPKHLITATGQRVTLRCSPRSGDLSVYWYQQSLDQGLQFLIQYYNGEERAKGNILERFSAQQFPDLHSELNLSSLELGDSALYFCASSVDGRSSTDTQYFGPGTRLTVL.